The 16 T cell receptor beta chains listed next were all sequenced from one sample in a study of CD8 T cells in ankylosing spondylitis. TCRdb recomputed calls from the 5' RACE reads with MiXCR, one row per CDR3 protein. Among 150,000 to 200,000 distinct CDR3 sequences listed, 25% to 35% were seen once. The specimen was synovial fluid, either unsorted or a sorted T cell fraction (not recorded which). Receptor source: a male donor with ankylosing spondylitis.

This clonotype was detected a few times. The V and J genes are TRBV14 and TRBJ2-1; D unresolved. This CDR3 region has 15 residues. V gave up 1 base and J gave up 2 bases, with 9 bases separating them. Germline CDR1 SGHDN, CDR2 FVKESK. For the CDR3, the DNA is TGTGCCAGCAGCCAAGGGATCCGAACCTACAATGAGCAGTTCTTC. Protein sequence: CASSQGIRTYNEQFF.

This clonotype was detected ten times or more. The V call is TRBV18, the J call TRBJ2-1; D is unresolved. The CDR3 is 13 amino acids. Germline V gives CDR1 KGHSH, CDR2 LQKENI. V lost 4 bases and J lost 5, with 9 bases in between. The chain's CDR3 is CASSQKLNNEQFF. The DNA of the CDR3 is TGTGCCAGCTCACAAAAGCTGAACAATGAGCAGTTCTTC.

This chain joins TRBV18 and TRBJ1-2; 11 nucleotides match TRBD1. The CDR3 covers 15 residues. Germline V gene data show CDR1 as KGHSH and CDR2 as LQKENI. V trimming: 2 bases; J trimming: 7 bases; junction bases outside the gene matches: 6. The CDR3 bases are TGTGCCAGCTCACCAGGCCGGACAGGGGGCTTTGGCTACACCTTC. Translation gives CASSPGRTGGFGYTF.

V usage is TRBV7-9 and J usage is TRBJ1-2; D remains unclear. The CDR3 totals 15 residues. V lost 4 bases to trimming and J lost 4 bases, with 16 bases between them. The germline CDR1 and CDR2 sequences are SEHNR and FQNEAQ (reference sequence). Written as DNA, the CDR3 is TGTGCCAGCAGCTCCCGCGGGGAGGAAAGCTATGGCTACACCTTC. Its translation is CASSSRGEESYGYTF.

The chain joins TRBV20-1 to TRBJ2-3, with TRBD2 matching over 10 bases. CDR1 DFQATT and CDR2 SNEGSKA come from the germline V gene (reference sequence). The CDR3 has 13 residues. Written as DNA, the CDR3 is TGCAGCCCGAAGCGGGAGGGAGGAAATACGCAGTATTTT. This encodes CSPKREGGNTQYF.

As DNA, the CDR3 is TGCGCCAGCAGCTTCCCGACTAGTCAAGAGACCCAGTACTTC. Amino acid sequence: CASSFPTSQETQYF. The chain combines TRBV5-1 with TRBJ2-5; a possible D gene is TRBD2 (6 bases). Trimming took 2 bases from V and 2 from J, leaving 10 bases between them. The CDR3 consists of 14 residues. Germline V lookup: CDR1 SGHRS, CDR2 YFSETQ.

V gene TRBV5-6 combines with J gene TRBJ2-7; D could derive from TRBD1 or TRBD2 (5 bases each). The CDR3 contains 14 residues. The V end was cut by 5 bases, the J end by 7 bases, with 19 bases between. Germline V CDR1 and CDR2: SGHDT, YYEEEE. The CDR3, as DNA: TGTGCCAGCAGTAGGGGACCACTCCCTACGGAGCAGTACTTC. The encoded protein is CASSRGPLPTEQYF. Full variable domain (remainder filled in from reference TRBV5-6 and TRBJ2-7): DAGVTQSPTHLIKTRGQQVTLRCSPKSGHDTVSWYQQALGQGPQFIFQYYEEEERQRGNFPDRFSGHQFPNYSSELNVNALLLGDSALYLCASSRGPLPTEQYFGPGTRLTVT.

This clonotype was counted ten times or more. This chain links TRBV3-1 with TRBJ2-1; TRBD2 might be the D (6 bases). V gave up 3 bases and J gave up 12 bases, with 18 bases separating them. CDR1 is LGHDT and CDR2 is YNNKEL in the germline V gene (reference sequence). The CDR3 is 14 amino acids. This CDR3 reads CASSQGTPAKVQFF. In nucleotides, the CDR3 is TGTGCCAGCAGCCAGGGGACTCCGGCTAAGGTGCAGTTCTTC.

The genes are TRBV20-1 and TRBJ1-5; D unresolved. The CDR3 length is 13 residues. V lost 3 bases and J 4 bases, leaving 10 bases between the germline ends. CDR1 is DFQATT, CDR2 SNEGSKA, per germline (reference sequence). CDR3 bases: TGCAGTGCTAGCGGCGTGGGAAATCAGCCCCAGCATTTT. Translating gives CSASGVGNQPQHF.

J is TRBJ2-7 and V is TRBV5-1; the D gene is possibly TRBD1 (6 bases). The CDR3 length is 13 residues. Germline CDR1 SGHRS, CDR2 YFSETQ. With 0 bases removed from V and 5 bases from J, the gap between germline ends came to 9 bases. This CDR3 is CASSLDRANEQYF. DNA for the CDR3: TGCGCCAGCAGCTTGGACAGGGCCAACGAGCAGTACTTC. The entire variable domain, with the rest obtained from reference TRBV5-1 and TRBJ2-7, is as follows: KAGVTQTPRYLIKTRGQQVTLSCSPISGHRSVSWYQQTPGQGLQFLFEYFSETQRNKGNFPGRFSGRQFSNSRSEMNVSTLELGDSALYLCASSLDRANEQYFGPGTRLTVT.

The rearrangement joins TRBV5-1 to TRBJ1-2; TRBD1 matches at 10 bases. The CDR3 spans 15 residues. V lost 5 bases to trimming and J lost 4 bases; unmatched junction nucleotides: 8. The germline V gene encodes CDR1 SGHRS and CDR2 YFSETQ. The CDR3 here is CASRPGTGEGYGYTF. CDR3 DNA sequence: TGCGCCAGCAGGCCGGGGACAGGGGAGGGCTATGGCTACACCTTC.

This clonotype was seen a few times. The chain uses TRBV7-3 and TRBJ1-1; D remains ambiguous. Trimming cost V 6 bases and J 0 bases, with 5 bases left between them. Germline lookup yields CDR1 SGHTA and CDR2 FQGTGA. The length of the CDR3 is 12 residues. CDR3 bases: TGTGCCAGCAGAGGGCTGAACACTGAAGCTTTCTTT. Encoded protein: CASRGLNTEAFF. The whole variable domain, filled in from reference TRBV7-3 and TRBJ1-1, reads GAGVSQTPSNKVTEKGKYVELRCDPISGHTALYWYRQSLGQGPEFLIYFQGTGAADDSGLPNDRFFAVRPEGSVSTLKIQRTERGDSAVYLCASRGLNTEAFFGQGTRLTVV.

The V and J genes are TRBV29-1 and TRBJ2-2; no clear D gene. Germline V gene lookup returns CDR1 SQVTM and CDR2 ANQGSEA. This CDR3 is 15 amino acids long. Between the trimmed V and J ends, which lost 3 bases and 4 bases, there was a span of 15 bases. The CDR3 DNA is TGCAGCGTTGATGATGGGGTATCGAGCACCGGGGAGCTGTTTTTT. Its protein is CSVDDGVSSTGELFF.

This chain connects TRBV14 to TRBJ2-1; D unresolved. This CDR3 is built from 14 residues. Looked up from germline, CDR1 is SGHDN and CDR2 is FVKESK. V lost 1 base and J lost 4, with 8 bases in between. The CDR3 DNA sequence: TGTGCCAGCAGCCAAGTTGGTACATACAATGAGCAGTTCTTC. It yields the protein CASSQVGTYNEQFF.

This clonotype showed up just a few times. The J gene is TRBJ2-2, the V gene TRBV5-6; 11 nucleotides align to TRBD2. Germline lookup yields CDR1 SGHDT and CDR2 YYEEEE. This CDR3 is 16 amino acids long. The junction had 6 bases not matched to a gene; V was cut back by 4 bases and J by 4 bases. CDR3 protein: CASSPLLAGGTGELFF. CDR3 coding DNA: TGTGCCAGCAGCCCCCTGCTAGCGGGGGGCACCGGGGAGCTGTTTTTT.

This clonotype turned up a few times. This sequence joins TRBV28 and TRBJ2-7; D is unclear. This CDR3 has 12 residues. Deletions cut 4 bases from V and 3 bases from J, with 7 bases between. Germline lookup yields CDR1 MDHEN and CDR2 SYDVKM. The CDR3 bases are TGTGCCAGCAGTTCAGGCTACTACGAGCAGTACTTC. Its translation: CASSSGYYEQYF.